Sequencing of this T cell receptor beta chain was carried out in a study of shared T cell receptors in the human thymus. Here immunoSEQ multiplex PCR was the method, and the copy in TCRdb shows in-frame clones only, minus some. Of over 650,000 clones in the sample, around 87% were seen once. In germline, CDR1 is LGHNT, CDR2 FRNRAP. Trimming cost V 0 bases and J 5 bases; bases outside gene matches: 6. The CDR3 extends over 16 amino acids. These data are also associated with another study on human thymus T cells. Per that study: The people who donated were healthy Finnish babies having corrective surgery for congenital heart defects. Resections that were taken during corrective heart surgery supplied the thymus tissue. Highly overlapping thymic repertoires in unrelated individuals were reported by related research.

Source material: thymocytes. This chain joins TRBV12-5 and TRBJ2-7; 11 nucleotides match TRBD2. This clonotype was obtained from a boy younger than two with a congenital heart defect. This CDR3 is CASGLVPSGRFHEQYF. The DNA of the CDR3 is TGTGCTAGTGGTTTGGTCCCTAGCGGGAGGTTCCACGAGCAGTACTTC.